These T cell receptor beta chains were read from a single sample in a study of T cell responses to AZD1222 COVID-19 vaccine. Only in-frame clones appear in the TCRdb table, and some are missing; sequencing was by immunoSEQ multiplex PCR. The sample records approximately 150,000 clones, about 92% being singletons. The sequenced sample was peripheral blood, obtained 28 days after the second AZD1222 dose. The receptors shown here come from an adult who received the AZD1222 COVID-19 vaccine. Each CDR3 is given with its conserved first and last residue. D genes are given only for firm matches. Size is stated for part of the rows, as once, few or many counts, or as a class when the clone is expanded.

-	TRBJ1-2	-	TRBV6-5	TGTGCCAGCAGTTACGAGGGGGTTGGGAACTATGGCTACACCTTC	CASSYEGVGNYGYTF
-	TRBJ2-3	-	TRBV7-2	TGTGCCAGCAGCTTAAGGTGGATAGATACGCAGTATTTT	CASSLRWIDTQYF
-	TRBJ1-1	-	TRBV18	TGTGCCAGCTCACCACCGCGAGGGGCCAAGACTGAAGCTTTCTTT	CASSPPRGAKTEAFF
-	TRBJ2-2	-	TRBV5-4	TGTGCCAGCAGCTTGGGGAGCCCGGAATCCGGGGAGCTGTTTTTT	CASSLGSPESGELFF
-	TRBJ1-5	-	TRBV12-3/TRBV12-4	TGTGCCAGCAGTTCCGCAGGGCAGCCCCAGCATTTT	CASSSAGQPQHF
-	TRBJ1-4	-	TRBV24-1	TGTGCCACCAGTGAAGCTACAGGGAGGTCTAATGAAAAACTGTTTTTT	CATSEATGRSNEKLFF
-	TRBJ1-2	-	TRBV21-1	TGTGCCAGCAGCAAAGCAACGCCGGATTTGGATGGCTACACCTTC	CASSKATPDLDGYTF
-	TRBJ2-3	-	TRBV18	TGTGCCAGCTCATCCGGGTATAGCACAGATACGCAGTATTTT	CASSSGYSTDTQYF
once	TRBJ1-5	-	TRBV19	TGTGCCAGTAGTATAAGTGGGGTAGGGCCTAATCAGCCCCAGCATTTT	CASSISGVGPNQPQHF
-	TRBJ2-7	-	TRBV4-2	TGTGCCAGCAGCCAAGATACCACCTACGAGCAGTACTTC	CASSQDTTYEQYF
-	TRBJ2-1	-	TRBV7-2	TGTGCCAGCAGCTATATTCCCCTCTCCTACAATGAGCAGTTCTTC	CASSYIPLSYNEQFF
-	TRBJ2-7	-	TRBV27	TGTGCCAGCAGTTTAATCCGGAGCCCACTCGACGAGCAGTACTTC	CASSLIRSPLDEQYF
-	TRBJ1-3	-	TRBV7-6	TGTGCCAGCAGCTTAAGGGCGGAGACAGGAAACTCTGGAAACACCATATATTTT	CASSLRAETGNSGNTIYF
-	TRBJ2-7	-	TRBV11-3	TGTGCCAGCAGCTTAGTCCTGTTGAGGACAGATCTCTACCCTTCCTACGAGCAGTACTTC	CASSLVLLRTDLYPSYEQYF
-	TRBJ1-5	-	TRBV28	TGTGCCAGCAGTCGGACCGAGGGCAATCAGCCCCAGCATTTT	CASSRTEGNQPQHF
few	TRBJ1-5	TRBD1	TRBV2	TGTGCCAGCAGTCAAGACAGGGGGCATCAGCCCCAGCATTTT	CASSQDRGHQPQHF
-	TRBJ2-3	-	TRBV4-3	TGCGCCAGCAGCCAAGAATTGGTGGGGCCGGCTAGCACAGATACGCAGTATTTT	CASSQELVGPASTDTQYF
-	TRBJ2-5	TRBD1	TRBV19	TGTGCCAGTAGTACCGGGGACAGGGGGTATCAAGAGACCCAGTACTTC	CASSTGDRGYQETQYF
once	TRBJ1-1	-	TRBV11-1	TGTGCCAGCAGCTTAGGCAGGATGAACACTGAAGCTTTCTTT	CASSLGRMNTEAFF
-	TRBJ1-2	TRBD1	TRBV2	TGTGCCAGCAGCCCACGACAGGGAAGCTATGGCTACACCTTC	CASSPRQGSYGYTF
-	TRBJ2-1	-	TRBV5-1	TGCGCCAGCAGCCTGATTAGAAAACTCGATGAGCAGTTCTTC	CASSLIRKLDEQFF
-	TRBJ1-4	-	TRBV12-3/TRBV12-4	TGTGCCAGCAGCGAGGGTTCTAATGAAAAACTGTTTTTT	CASSEGSNEKLFF
-	TRBJ2-1	TRBD1	TRBV19	TGTGCCAGTCGACTCGGGGACAGGGGAAATGAGCAGTTCTTC	CASRLGDRGNEQFF
-	TRBJ2-1	-	TRBV2	TGTGCCAGCAGAGATCCCCGGGACGGGCCTCTCAATGAGCAGTTCTTC	CASRDPRDGPLNEQFF
-	TRBJ1-1	-	TRBV7-2	TGTGCCAGCAGCTTGGGCAGGAACACTGAAGCTTTCTTT	CASSLGRNTEAFF
-	TRBJ1-5	TRBD1	TRBV6-4	TGTGCCAGCAGTGAAGGGACAGGGGAGAATCAGCCCCAGCATTTT	CASSEGTGENQPQHF
once	TRBJ2-7	TRBD1	TRBV11-3	TGTGCCAGCAGCTTAGACGGGACAGGGTGGCAGTACTTC	CASSLDGTGWQYF
-	TRBJ2-7	-	TRBV6-2/TRBV6-3	TGTGCCAGCAGTCCCGGGACCACTGGCTACGAGCAGTACTTC	CASSPGTTGYEQYF
-	TRBJ2-7	-	TRBV28	TGTGCCAGCAGTCTACCTGACCGACCCTACGAGCAGTACTTC	CASSLPDRPYEQYF
-	TRBJ1-4	TRBD1	TRBV5-1	TGCGCCAGCAGCTTCTCTTCCCGGACAGGGGTAGGGGAAAAACTGTTTTTT	CASSFSSRTGVGEKLFF
-	TRBJ1-5	TRBD1	TRBV6-5	TGTGCCAGCAGGAGGACAGGGGATCAGCCCCAGCATTTT	CASRRTGDQPQHF
-	TRBJ1-5	-	TRBV21-1	TGTGCCAGCAGCATGGGACGCAATCAGCCCCAGCATTTT	CASSMGRNQPQHF
-	TRBJ2-3	-	TRBV4-3	TGCGCCAGCAGCCAAGCGACTCGAGGGAGTGGTACAGATACGCAGTATTTT	CASSQATRGSGTDTQYF
once	TRBJ2-5	-	TRBV7-6	TGTGCCAGCAGCTTAAGTGGAACGGAGACCCAGTACTTC	CASSLSGTETQYF
-	TRBJ1-2	-	TRBV6-1	TGTGCCAGCAGTGAAGCTACGGCAGACTATGGCTACACCTTC	CASSEATADYGYTF
once	TRBJ1-4	TRBD1	TRBV28	TGTGCCAGCCAGGGGGCCGATGAAAAACTGTTTTTT	CASQGADEKLFF
-	TRBJ2-2	-	TRBV6-5	TGTGCCAGCAGTTTAGCGCCCACCGGGGAGCTGTTTTTT	CASSLAPTGELFF
-	TRBJ2-1	-	TRBV6-5	TGTGCCAGCGTACAGGGTGGTATCAATGAGCAGTTCTTC	CASVQGGINEQFF
-	TRBJ1-5	-	TRBV6-5	TGTGCCAGCAGTTACCCTGGACAGCCCCAGCATTTT	CASSYPGQPQHF
few	TRBJ1-2	-	TRBV14	TGTGCCAGCAGCCAAGGGCAGTACTATGGCTACACCTTC	CASSQGQYYGYTF
-	TRBJ2-1	TRBD2	TRBV30	TGTGCCTGGAGTCGACTAGCGGGGGGGGTTGAGCAGTTCTTC	CAWSRLAGGVEQFF
-	TRBJ1-3	-	TRBV9	TGTGCCAGCAGCAACAGGGCCGGCTCTGGAAACACCATATATTTT	CASSNRAGSGNTIYF
-	TRBJ1-5	-	TRBV6-5	TGTGCCAGCAGTTACTCACGCTTCAACGGGCAGCCCCAGCATTTT	CASSYSRFNGQPQHF
-	TRBJ1-3	-	TRBV7-9	TGTGCCAGCAGCTCTTACACGGCTCCCTCTGGAAACACCATATATTTT	CASSSYTAPSGNTIYF
-	TRBJ2-3	TRBD1	TRBV7-7	TGTGCTAGCAGCTCAGACGAGGGGGCTCCGCAGTATTTT	CASSSDEGAPQYF
-	TRBJ2-3	TRBD2	TRBV12-5	TGTGCTAGTGGTTTGGATCGCGGGGGGGGAGATACGCAGTATTTT	CASGLDRGGGDTQYF
once	TRBJ1-5	TRBD1	TRBV30	TGTGCCTGGAGTGTACAAGGGACAGGGTTTCGACAGCCCCAGCATTTT	CAWSVQGTGFRQPQHF
-	TRBJ1-1	TRBD1	TRBV5-1	TGCGCCAGCAGCCAGGACAGGGCGAACACTGAAGCTTTCTTT	CASSQDRANTEAFF
-	TRBJ2-1	TRBD2	TRBV7-9	TGTGCCAGCAGCGAGGGACTAGCGGGAGTAGGCCCCTACAATGAGCAGTTCTTC	CASSEGLAGVGPYNEQFF
-	TRBJ1-1	-	TRBV7-2	TGTGCCAGCAGCTTAGGAGGGGGAAGAGCTTTCTTT	CASSLGGGRAFF